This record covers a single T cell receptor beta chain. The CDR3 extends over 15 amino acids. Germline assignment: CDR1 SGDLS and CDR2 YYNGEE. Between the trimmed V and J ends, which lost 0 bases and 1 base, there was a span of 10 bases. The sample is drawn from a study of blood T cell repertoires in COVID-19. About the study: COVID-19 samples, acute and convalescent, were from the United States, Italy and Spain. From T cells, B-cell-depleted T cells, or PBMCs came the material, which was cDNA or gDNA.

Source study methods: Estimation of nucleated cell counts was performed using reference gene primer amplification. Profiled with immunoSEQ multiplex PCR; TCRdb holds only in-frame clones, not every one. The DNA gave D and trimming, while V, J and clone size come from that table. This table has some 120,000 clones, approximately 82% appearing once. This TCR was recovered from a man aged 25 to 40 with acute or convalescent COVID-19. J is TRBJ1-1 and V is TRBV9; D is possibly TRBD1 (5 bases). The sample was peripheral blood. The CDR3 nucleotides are TGTGCCAGCAGCGTAGTGGGGCAGGGGAACACTGAAGCTTTCTTT. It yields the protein CASSVVGQGNTEAFF. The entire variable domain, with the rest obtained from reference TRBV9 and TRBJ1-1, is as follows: DSGVTQTPKHLITATGQRVTLRCSPRSGDLSVYWYQQSLDQGLQFLIQYYNGEERAKGNILERFSAQQFPDLHSELNLSSLELGDSALYFCASSVVGQGNTEAFFGQGTRLTVV.